This T cell receptor beta chain is from a study of T and B cells in COVID-19 patients. The CDR3 runs 15 residues. Trimming cost V 1 base and J 6 bases; bases outside gene matches: 8. Germline-derived CDR1 and CDR2 are LNHNV and YYDKDF (reference sequence). BIOMED2 TRB-A/B primer pools were used in multiplex TRB PCR. TCRdb analysed the multiplex PCR reads with MiXCR anew, one entry per CDR3 protein. The data contain approximately 5,000 distinct CDR3 sequences, roughly 25% of them seen just once; the ten biggest clones take up roughly 12%. This clonotype is labeled as medium-sized (0.01 to 0.1%). From blood, roughly 220-550 ng of genomic DNA served as TRB template.

The sequence derives from a human donor with active COVID-19. V gene TRBV15 combines with J gene TRBJ2-5; 7 positions match TRBD1. Sample: blood. DNA of the CDR3: TGTGCCACCAGCAGAGCCCTGACAGGGCCAAAGACCCAGTACTTC. Its translation is CATSRALTGPKTQYF. Full variable domain (remainder filled in from reference TRBV15 and TRBJ2-5): DAMVIQNPRYQVTQFGKPVTLSCSQTLNHNVMYWYQQKSSQAPKLLFHYYDKDFNNEADTPDNFQSRRPNTSFCFLDIRSPGLGDTAMYLCATSRALTGPKTQYFGPGTRLLVL.